This TCR beta chain appears in the sequencing data of a study of cytomegalovirus exposure and HLA in healthy donors. Study at large: Genotyping showed 75% to 90% of roughly 400 donors falling in the Caucasian-associated ancestry cluster.

V lost 1 base and J 0 bases, leaving 20 bases between the germline ends. The CDR3 runs 18 residues. Germline V CDR1 and CDR2: SGHRS, YFSETQ. This clone was found once. Its antigen is still unknown. The PCR contained 60 Vbeta and 13 Jbeta primers. Data came from immunoSEQ multiplex PCR; TCRdb stores just in-frame clones and leaves some out. The table has around 150,000 clones, 65% to 90% seen once; the top ten hold approximately 2%. Study-wide findings and caveats: Earlier analysis found most TCR beta V segments productive about 87% or about 30% of the time.

Despite likely unrecorded immune exposures, the donors were nominally healthy at the time of sampling. The sequence derives from a human donor in good health. J is TRBJ2-7 and V is TRBV5-1, with D tentatively TRBD1 (6 bases). Material: PBMCs. This CDR3 reads CASSLMFWGQEHSYEQYF. For the CDR3, the DNA is TGCGCCAGCAGCTTGATGTTTTGGGGGCAGGAGCACTCCTACGAGCAGTACTTC.